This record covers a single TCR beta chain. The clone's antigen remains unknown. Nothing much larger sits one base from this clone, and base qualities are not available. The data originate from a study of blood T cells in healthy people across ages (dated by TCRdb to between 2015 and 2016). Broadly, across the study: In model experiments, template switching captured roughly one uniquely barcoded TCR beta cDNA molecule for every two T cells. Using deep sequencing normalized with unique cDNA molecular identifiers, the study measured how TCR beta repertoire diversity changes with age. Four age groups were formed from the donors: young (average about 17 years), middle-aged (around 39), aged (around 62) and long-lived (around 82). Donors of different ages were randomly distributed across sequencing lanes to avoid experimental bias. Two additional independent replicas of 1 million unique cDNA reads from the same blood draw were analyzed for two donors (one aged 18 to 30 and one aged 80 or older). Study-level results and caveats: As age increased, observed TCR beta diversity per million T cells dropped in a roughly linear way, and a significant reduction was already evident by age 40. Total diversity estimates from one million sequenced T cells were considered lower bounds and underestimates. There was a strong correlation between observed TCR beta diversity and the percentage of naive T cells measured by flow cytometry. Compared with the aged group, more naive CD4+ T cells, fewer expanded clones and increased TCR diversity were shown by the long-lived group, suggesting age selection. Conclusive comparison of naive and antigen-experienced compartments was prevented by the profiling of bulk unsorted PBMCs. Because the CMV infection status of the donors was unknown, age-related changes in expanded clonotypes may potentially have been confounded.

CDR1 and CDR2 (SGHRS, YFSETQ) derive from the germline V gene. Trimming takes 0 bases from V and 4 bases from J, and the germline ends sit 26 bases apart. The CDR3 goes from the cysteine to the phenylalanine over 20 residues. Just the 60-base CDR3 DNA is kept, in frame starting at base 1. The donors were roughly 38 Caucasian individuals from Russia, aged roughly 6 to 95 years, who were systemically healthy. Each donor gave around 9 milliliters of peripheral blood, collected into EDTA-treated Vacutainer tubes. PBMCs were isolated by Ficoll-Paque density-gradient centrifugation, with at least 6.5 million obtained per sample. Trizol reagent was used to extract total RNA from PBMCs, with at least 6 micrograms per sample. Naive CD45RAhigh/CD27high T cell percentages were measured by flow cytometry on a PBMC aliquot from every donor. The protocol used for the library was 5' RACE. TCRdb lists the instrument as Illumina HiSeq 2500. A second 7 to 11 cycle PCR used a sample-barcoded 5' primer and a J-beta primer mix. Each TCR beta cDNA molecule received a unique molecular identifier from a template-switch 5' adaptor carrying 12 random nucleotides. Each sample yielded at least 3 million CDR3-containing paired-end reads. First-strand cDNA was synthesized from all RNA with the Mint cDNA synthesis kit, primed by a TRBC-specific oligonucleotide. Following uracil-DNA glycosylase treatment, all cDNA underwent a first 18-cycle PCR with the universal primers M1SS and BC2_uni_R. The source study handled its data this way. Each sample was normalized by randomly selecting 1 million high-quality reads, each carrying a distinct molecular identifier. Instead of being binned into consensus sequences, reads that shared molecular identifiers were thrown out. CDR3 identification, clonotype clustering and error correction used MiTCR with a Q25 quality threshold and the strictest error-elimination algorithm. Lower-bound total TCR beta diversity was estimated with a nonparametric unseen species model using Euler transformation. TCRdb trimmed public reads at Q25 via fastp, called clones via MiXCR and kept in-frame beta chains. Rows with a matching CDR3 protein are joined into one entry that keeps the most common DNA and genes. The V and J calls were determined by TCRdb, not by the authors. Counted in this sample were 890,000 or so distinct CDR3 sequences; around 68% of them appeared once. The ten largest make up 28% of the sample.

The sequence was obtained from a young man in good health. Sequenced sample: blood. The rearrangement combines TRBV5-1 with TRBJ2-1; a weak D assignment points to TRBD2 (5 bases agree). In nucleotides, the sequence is TGCGCCAGCAGCTTGGCGACCGGTCTTACTCCCTCGGGGATATACAATGAGCAGTTCTTC. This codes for CASSLATGLTPSGIYNEQFF.